This TCR beta chain was sequenced in a study of T cell repertoires in cytomegalovirus infection. About the study: Recently identified HLA-C-restricted CMV epitopes were used, and well-studied HLA-B-restricted CMV epitopes were used as well. Indications came from public TCR beta signatures; they pointed to CMV infection and to a matching HLA type. Study-wide points: Using cumulative public TCR beta family frequency, the authors identified those who carried CMV together with the relevant HLA. The ex vivo response was dominated by HLA-C-restricted CMV-specific TCR beta clonotypes.

With respect to this clonotype: The antigen remains undetermined.

Trimming removed 3 bases from V and 0 bases from J, with 14 bases in between. This CDR3 region has 16 residues. Germline V gives CDR1 DFQATT, CDR2 SNEGSKA (reference sequence). TCRdb independently ran MiXCR on the reads; one entry per CDR3 protein. The sample holds about 830,000 distinct CDR3 sequences; about 31% are singletons and the top ten take around 12%. The chain recombines TRBV20-1 with TRBJ1-4; D is undetermined. This TCR came from a human donor in good health (CMV status not recorded). Some clones in this sample may be carry-over from other donors' samples. This specimen consisted of cultured CD8+ T cells from PBMCs, obtained from culture after CMV antigen stimulation. The CDR3 DNA is TGCAGTGCTAGGCCGGCGGAACTTGCAACTAATGAAAAACTGTTTTTT. It specifies CSARPAELATNEKLFF.